The clone carrying this T cell receptor beta chain appeared once. In the original analysis: Nucleated cell number was recorded as an estimate derived from reference gene primer amplification. Method: immunoSEQ multiplex PCR; TCRdb's copy keeps in-frame clones and lacks some. The DNA was the basis for D and trimming; V, J and clone size are from that table. The sample lists about 140,000 clones, approximately 80% occurring once. These data originate in a study of blood T cell repertoires in COVID-19. About the research overall: COVID-19 samples collected from the United States, Italy and Spain covered acute and convalescent phases. Sample material is recorded as cDNA or gDNA derived from T cells, B-cell-depleted T cells, or PBMCs.

Germline V gives CDR1 SGHRS, CDR2 YFSETQ. The CDR3 sequence is 13 residues long. Trimming removed 2 bases at V and 5 bases at J, with 10 bases between. The sample comprised peripheral blood. The TCR comes from an elderly woman with active or convalescent COVID-19. This chain joins TRBV5-1 and TRBJ1-1; D is uncertain. The CDR3 protein is CASSFSGDTEAFF. CDR3 in DNA: TGCGCCAGCAGCTTTTCCGGGGATACTGAAGCTTTCTTT.